Below are 6 T cell receptor beta chains sequenced from a single sample in a study of OX40 agonist ivuxolimab in advanced cancers. The protocol was immunoSEQ multiplex PCR, while the TCRdb copy is restricted to in-frame clones and leaves out a portion. This sample carries more than 30,000 clones, 70% to 90% of them seen once, and the ten largest clones take roughly 2.6%. The sample was CD4+ or CD8+ T cells sorted from blood, taken in a trial of the OX40 agonist ivuxolimab. Every receptor here comes from an adult with an advanced solid tumor such as melanoma, head and neck, liver or kidney cancer.

This clone has only one observation. This chain uses TRBV30 with TRBJ2-5; D perhaps matches TRBD1 (5 bases). Germline loops: CDR1 GTSNPN, CDR2 SVGIG (reference sequence). The CDR3 sequence is 12 residues long. With 7 bases removed from V and 10 bases from J, the gap between germline ends came to 19 bases. The CDR3 DNA follows: TGTGCCTTCGCACCCGGGCAGGGAATCCAGTACTTC. This gives the protein CAFAPGQGIQYF.

V is TRBV6-1 and J is TRBJ1-5; 7 nucleotides agree with TRBD1. Germline loops: CDR1 MNHNS, CDR2 SASEGT. With 1 base clipped from V and 5 bases from J, the junction kept 11 bases outside the gene matches. The CDR3 covers 17 residues. Here the CDR3 reads CASSEGVGTVTHQPQHF. DNA for the CDR3: TGTGCCAGCAGTGAAGGCGTCGGGACAGTGACCCATCAGCCCCAGCATTTT.

This chain's CDR3 is CASSFGNRSGANVLTF. The DNA for the CDR3 is TGCGCCAGCAGCTTCGGCAACCGCTCTGGGGCCAACGTCCTGACTTTC. The chain couples TRBV5-1 to TRBJ2-6; D ambiguous. The V and J ends lost 2 bases and 0 bases respectively, with 9 bases between them. The CDR3 is 16 residues long. Germline V gene sequence: CDR1 SGHRS, CDR2 YFSETQ.

The chain joins TRBV5-1 to TRBJ1-1; D gene ambiguous. V lost 3 bases and J lost 1, with 16 bases in between. Germline loops: CDR1 SGHRS, CDR2 YFSETQ. This CDR3 has 16 residues. CDR3 protein: CASSSSPGNKNTEAFF. The DNA for the CDR3 is TGCGCCAGCAGCTCGAGCCCGGGAAATAAGAACACTGAAGCTTTCTTT.

V and J are TRBV5-1 and TRBJ2-5, with TRBD1 as a possible D gene (6 bases). The V end lost 0 bases, the J end lost 7 bases, and 10 bases lay between the germline ends. Germline assignment: CDR1 SGHRS and CDR2 YFSETQ. The CDR3 loop spans 13 amino acids. CDR3 nucleotide sequence: TGCGCCAGCAGCTTGGCAGGGGATGGGACCCAGTACTTC. It codes for CASSLAGDGTQYF.

As regards this clone: Since the CDR3 does not end with the conserved phenylalanine or tryptophan, this likely comes from a read error. The chain couples TRBV9 to TRBJ1-2; D is ambiguous. The V gene's germline CDR1 is SGDLS and CDR2 YYNGEE. The CDR3 has 12 amino acids. V was shortened by 0 bases and J by 4 bases, with 4 bases between the two germline ends. The CDR3 nucleotides read TGTGCCAGCAGCGTAGAGGGCTATGGCTACACCCTC. This encodes CASSVEGYGYTL.